A selection of T cell receptor beta chains follows, all from one sample in a study of blood T cell repertoires in COVID-19. Generated by immunoSEQ multiplex PCR, the TCRdb table keeps only in-frame clones and is missing some. The table lists about 140,000 clones, under 90% of them singletons. Sequenced input: PBMCs or T cells enriched from blood (not recorded which). The source of these receptors is a man aged 50 to 59 in a cohort exposed to, infected with or recovered from COVID-19 (not recorded which). The conserved cysteine and the conserved F or W are not part of the CDR3 here. The order of the fields is V gene, CDR3 length, CDR3 protein.

v_gene: TRBV5-4; len: 13; CDR3aa: ASSLRQGTGGGYT
v_gene: TRBV2; len: 12; CDR3aa: ASSVMTQSTEAF
v_gene: TRBV3-1/TRBV3-2; len: 13; CDR3aa: ASSQDQGYTGELF
v_gene: TRBV25-1; len: 12; CDR3aa: ATGGGQGRMEQY
v_gene: TRBV5-1; len: 14; CDR3aa: ASSLKTGLNTGELF
v_gene: TRBV6-2/TRBV6-3; len: 13; CDR3aa: ASSNTQGGNQPQH
v_gene: TRBV5-4; len: 13; CDR3aa: ASSPGHTSTGELF
v_gene: TRBV20-1; len: 16; CDR3aa: SASFTKTGNSYNSPLH
v_gene: TRBV9; len: 15; CDR3aa: ASSASPTGASGNTIY
v_gene: TRBV18; len: 13; CDR3aa: ASSPPGQGNEKLF
v_gene: TRBV29-1; len: 13; CDR3aa: SVVPGQGLDTEAF
v_gene: TRBV19; len: 11; CDR3aa: ASMVQGNTEAF
v_gene: TRBV28; len: 13; CDR3aa: ASSAGTGPYQPQH
v_gene: TRBV2; len: 12; CDR3aa: ASTPEGPYYEQY
v_gene: TRBV6-5; len: 12; CDR3aa: ASSYSPQIYEQY
v_gene: TRBV7-2; len: 11; CDR3aa: ASSSDSLTEAF
v_gene: TRBV5-1; len: 16; CDR3aa: ASSLKGPQDLPLYEQY
v_gene: TRBV3-1/TRBV3-2; len: 13; CDR3aa: ASSPQTSGSYEQY
v_gene: TRBV5-6; len: 14; CDR3aa: ASSLQAGGGTDTQY
v_gene: TRBV7-8; len: 12; CDR3aa: ASSLAVHSYEQY
v_gene: TRBV13; len: 13; CDR3aa: ASSLTLRGGTEAF
v_gene: TRBV7-2; len: 13; CDR3aa: ASSLDRGVSSEQF
v_gene: TRBV2; len: 10; CDR3aa: ASSPPGSYLP
v_gene: TRBV27; len: 12; CDR3aa: ASSPNMNRDGYT
v_gene: TRBV11-2; len: 14; CDR3aa: ASSLRLGQGSYEQY
v_gene: TRBV5-6; len: 14; CDR3aa: ASSLWGTILYNEQF
v_gene: TRBV19; len: 15; CDR3aa: ASTTKRRGEANYEQY
v_gene: TRBV7-3; len: 13; CDR3aa: ASSPTHPPDNEQF
v_gene: TRBV27; len: 11; CDR3aa: ASSLGPENIQY
v_gene: TRBV6-1; len: 15; CDR3aa: ASSDPLKERNSETQY
v_gene: TRBV6-2/TRBV6-3; len: 13; CDR3aa: ASSYSYGGSYGYT
v_gene: TRBV5-5; len: 12; CDR3aa: ASSPGQGSLEQY